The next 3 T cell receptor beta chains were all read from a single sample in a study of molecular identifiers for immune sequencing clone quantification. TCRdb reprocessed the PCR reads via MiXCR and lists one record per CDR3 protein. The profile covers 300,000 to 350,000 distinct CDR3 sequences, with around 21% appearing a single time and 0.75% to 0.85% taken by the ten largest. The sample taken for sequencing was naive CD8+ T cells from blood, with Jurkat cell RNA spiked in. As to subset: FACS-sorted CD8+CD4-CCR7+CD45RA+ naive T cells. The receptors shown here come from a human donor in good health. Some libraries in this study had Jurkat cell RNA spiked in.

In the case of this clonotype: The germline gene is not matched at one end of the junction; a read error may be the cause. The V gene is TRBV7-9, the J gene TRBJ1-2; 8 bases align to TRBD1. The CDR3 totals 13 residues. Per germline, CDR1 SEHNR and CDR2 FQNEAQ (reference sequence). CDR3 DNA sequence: TGTGCCGGCAGCTTGTCAGGGGGCCAAGGCTACACCTTT. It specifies CAGSLSGGQGYTF.

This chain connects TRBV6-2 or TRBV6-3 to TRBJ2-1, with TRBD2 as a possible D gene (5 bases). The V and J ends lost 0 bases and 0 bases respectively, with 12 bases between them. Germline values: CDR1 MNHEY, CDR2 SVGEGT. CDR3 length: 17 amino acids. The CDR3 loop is CASSYSRDFSSYNEQFF. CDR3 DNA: TGTGCCAGCAGTTACTCCCGGGATTTCAGCTCCTACAATGAGCAGTTCTTC.

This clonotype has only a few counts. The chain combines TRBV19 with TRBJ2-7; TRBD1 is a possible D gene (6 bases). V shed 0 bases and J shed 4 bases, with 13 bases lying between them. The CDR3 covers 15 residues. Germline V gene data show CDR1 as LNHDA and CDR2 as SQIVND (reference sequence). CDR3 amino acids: CASSIDLSDRYEQYF. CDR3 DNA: TGTGCCAGTAGTATAGATCTATCGGACAGATACGAGCAGTACTTC.